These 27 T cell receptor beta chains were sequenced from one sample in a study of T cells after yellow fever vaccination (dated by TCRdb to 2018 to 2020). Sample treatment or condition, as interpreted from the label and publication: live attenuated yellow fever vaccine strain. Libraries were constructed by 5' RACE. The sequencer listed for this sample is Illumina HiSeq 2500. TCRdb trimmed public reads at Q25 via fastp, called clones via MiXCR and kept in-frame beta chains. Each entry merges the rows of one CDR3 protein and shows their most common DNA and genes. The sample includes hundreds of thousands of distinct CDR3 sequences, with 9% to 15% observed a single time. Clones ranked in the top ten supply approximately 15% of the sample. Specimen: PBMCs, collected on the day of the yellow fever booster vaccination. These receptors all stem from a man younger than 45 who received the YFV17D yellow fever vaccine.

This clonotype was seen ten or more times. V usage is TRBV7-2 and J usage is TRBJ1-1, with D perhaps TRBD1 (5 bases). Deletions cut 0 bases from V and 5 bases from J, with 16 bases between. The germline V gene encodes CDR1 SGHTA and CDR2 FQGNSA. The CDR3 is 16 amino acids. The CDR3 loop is CASSLAVAGVRTEAFF. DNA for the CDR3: TGTGCCAGCAGCTTAGCGGTCGCGGGGGTAAGAACTGAAGCTTTCTTT.

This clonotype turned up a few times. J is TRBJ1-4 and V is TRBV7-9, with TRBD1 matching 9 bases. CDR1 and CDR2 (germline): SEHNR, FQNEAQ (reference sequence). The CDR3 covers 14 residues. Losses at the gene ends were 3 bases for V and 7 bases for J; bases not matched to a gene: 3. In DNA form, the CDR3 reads TGTGCCAGCAGCTTCACAGGGGGCGGTGAAAAACTGTTTTTT. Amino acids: CASSFTGGGEKLFF.

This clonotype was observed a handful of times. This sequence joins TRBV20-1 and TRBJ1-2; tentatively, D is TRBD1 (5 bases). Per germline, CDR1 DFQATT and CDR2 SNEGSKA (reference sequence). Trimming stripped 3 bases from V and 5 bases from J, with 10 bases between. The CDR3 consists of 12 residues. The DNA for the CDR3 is TGCAGTGCTAGGGGGGACGGGTATGGCTACACCTTC. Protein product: CSARGDGYGYTF.

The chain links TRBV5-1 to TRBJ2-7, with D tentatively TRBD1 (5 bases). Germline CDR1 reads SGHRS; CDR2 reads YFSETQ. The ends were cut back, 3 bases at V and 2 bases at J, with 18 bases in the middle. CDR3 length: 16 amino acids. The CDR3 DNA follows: TGCGCCAGCAGCTCCTCCCCCGCCGGACAAACCTACGAGCAGTACTTC. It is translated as CASSSSPAGQTYEQYF.

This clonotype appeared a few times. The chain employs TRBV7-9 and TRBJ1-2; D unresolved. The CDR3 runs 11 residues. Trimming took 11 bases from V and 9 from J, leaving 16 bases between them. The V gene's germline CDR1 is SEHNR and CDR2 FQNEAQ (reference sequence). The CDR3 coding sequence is TGTGCCTCCACTCAGGTTCACAGCTACACCTTC. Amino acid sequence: CASTQVHSYTF. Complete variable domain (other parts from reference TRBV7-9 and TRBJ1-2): DTGVSQNPRHKITKRGQNVTFRCDPISEHNRLYWYRQTLGQGPEFLTYFQNEAQLEKSRLLSDRFSAERPKGSFSTLEIQRTEQGDSAMYLCASTQVHSYTFGSGTRLTVV.

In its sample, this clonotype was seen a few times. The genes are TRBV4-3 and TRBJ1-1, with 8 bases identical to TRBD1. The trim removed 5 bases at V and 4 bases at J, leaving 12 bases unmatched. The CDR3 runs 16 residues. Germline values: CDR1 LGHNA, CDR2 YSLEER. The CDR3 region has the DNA TGCGCCAGCAGCTCTGGGCAGGGGGCGTTTGGCACTGAAGCTTTCTTT. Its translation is CASSSGQGAFGTEAFF.

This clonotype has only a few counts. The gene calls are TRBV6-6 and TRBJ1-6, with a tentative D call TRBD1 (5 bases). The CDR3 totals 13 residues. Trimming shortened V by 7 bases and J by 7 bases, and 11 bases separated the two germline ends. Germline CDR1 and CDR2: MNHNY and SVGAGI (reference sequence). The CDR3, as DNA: TGTGCCAGCACAAACAAGGGGAATTCACCCCTCCACTTT. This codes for CASTNKGNSPLHF.

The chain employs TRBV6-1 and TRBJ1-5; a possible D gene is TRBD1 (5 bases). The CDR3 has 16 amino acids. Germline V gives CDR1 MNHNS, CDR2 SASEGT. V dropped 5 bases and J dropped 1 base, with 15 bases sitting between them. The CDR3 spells CASSTSGPGSNQPQHF. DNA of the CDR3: TGTGCCAGCAGTACGTCAGGGCCAGGGAGCAATCAGCCCCAGCATTTT.

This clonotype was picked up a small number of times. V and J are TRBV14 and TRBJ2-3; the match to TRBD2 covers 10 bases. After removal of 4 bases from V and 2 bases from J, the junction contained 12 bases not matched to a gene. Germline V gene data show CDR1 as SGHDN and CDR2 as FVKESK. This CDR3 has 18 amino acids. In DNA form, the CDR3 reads TGTGCCAGCAGCCTTTTAGGGTCTAGCGGGAGATACACAGATACGCAGTATTTT. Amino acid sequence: CASSLLGSSGRYTDTQYF. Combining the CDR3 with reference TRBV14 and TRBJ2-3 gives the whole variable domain EAGVTQFPSHSVIEKGQTVTLRCDPISGHDNLYWYRRVMGKEIKFLLHFVKESKQDESGMPNNRFLAERTGGTYSTLKVQPAELEDSGVYFCASSLLGSSGRYTDTQYFGPGTRLTVL.

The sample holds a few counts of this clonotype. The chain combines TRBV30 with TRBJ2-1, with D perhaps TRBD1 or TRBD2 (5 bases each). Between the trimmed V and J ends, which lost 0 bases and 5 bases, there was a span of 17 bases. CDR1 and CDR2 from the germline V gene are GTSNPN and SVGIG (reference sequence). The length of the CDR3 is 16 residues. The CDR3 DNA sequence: TGTGCCTGGAGTGTACTGGGGGTGACTCTCAACAATGAGCAGTTCTTC. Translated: CAWSVLGVTLNNEQFF.

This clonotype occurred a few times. The CDR3 region is CSARREFYGYTF. CDR3 sequence (DNA): TGCAGTGCTAGGAGGGAATTCTATGGCTACACCTTC. The chain combines TRBV20-1 with TRBJ1-2; D gene uncertain. CDR1 and CDR2 from the germline V gene are DFQATT and SNEGSKA (reference sequence). CDR3 length: 12 amino acids. V was trimmed by 3 bases and J by 4 bases, leaving 9 bases between them.

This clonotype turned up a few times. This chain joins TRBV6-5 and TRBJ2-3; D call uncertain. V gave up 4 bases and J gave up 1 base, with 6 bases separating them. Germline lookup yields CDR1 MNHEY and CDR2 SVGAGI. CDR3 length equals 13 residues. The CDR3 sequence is CASSFYRTDTQYF. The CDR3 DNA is TGTGCCAGCAGTTTCTATCGCACAGATACGCAGTATTTT.

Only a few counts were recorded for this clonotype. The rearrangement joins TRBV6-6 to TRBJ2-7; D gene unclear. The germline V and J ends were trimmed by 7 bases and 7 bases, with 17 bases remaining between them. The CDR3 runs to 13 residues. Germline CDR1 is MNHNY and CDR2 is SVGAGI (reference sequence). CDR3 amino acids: CASTADGSLEQYF. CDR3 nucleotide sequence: TGTGCCAGCACCGCGGACGGGTCCTTAGAGCAGTACTTC.

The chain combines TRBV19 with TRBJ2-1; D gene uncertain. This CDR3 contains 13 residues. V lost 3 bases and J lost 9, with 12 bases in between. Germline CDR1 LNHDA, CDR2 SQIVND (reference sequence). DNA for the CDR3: TGTGCCAGTAGTATGGCCGCGAGTGGTGAGCAGTTCTTC. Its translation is CASSMAASGEQFF.

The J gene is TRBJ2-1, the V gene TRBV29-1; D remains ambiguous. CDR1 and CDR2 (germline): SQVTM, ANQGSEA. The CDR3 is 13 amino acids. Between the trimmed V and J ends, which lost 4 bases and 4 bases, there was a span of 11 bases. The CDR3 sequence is CSVASDLYNEQFF. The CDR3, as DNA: TGCAGCGTTGCCTCTGATCTTTACAATGAGCAGTTCTTC.

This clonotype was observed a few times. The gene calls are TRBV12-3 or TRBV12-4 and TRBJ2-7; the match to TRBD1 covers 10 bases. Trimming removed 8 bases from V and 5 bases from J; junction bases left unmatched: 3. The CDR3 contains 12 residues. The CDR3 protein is CASGQGVNEQYF. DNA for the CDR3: TGTGCCAGCGGACAGGGGGTAAACGAGCAGTACTTC.

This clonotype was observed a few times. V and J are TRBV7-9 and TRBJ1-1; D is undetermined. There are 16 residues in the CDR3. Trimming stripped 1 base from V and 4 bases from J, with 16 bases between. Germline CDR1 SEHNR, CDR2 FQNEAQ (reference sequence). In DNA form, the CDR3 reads TGTGCCAGCAGCTTAGGAGTCCGGGCCTCGAGCACTGAAGCTTTCTTT. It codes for CASSLGVRASSTEAFF.

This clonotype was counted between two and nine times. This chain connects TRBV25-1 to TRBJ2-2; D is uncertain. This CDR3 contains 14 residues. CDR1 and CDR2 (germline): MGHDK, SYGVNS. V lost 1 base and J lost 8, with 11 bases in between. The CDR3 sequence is CASSEWGSPGELFF. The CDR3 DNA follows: TGTGCCAGCAGTGAATGGGGTTCCCCTGGGGAGCTGTTTTTT.

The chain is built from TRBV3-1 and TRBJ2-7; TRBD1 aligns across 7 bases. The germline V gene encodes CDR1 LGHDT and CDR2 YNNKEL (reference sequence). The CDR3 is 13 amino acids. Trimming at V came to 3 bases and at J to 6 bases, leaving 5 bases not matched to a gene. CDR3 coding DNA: TGTGCCAGCAGCCAGGACACAGGGGTCGAGCAGTACTTC. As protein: CASSQDTGVEQYF.

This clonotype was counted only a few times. The CDR3: CASSSGTGNIHEQYF. The CDR3 region has the DNA TGTGCCAGCAGTTCCGGGACAGGGAACATCCACGAGCAGTACTTC. The J gene is TRBJ2-7, the V gene TRBV7-9; 9 bases are shared with TRBD1. The CDR3 length is 15 residues. V gave up 6 bases and J gave up 5 bases; unmatched junction bases: 11. The germline gives CDR1 SEHNR, CDR2 FQNEAQ (reference sequence). Together with reference TRBV7-9 and TRBJ2-7, the CDR3 gives the full variable domain: DTGVSQNPRHKITKRGQNVTFRCDPISEHNRLYWYRQTLGQGPEFLTYFQNEAQLEKSRLLSDRFSAERPKGSFSTLEIQRTEQGDSAMYLCASSSGTGNIHEQYFGPGTRLTVT.

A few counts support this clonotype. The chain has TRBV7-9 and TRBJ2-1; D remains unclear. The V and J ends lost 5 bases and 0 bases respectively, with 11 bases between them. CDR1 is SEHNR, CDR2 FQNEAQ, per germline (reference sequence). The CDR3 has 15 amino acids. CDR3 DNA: TGTGCCAGCAGCCAGAGTGAAAGCTCCTACAATGAGCAGTTCTTC. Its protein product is CASSQSESSYNEQFF.

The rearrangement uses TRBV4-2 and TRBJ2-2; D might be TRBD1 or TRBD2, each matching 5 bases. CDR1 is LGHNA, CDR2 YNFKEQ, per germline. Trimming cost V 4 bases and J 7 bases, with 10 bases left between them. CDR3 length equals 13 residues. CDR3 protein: CASSPGRNGELFF. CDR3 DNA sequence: TGTGCCAGCAGCCCGGGACGGAACGGGGAGCTGTTTTTT.

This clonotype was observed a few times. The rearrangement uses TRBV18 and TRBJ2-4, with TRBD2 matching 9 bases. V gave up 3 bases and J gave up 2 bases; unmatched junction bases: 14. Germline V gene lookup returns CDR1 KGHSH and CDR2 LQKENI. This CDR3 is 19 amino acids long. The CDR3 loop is CASSPVRDSGSGTKNIQYF. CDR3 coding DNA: TGTGCCAGCTCACCGGTAAGAGATAGCGGGAGCGGAACCAAAAACATTCAGTACTTC.

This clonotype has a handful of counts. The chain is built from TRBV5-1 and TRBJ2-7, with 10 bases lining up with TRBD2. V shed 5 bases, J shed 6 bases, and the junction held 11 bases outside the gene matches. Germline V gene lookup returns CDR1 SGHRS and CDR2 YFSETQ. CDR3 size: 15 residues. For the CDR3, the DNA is TGCGCCAGCAGTTGGACTAGCGGTAGTCTAGGCGAGCAGTACTTC. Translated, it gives CASSWTSGSLGEQYF.

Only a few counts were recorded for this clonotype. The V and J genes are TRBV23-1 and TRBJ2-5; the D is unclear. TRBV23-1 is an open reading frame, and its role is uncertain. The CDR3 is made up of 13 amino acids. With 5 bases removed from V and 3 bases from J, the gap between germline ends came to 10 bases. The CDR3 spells CASSTYSEETQYF. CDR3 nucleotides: TGCGCCAGCAGTACCTACAGCGAAGAGACCCAGTACTTC.

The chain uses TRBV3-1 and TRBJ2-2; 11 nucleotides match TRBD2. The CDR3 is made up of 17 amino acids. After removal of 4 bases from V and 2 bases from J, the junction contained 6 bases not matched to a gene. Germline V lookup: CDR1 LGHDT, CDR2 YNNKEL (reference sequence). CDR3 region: CASSRQTSGVNTGELFF. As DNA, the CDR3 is TGTGCCAGCAGCCGCCAGACTAGCGGGGTAAACACCGGGGAGCTGTTTTTT.

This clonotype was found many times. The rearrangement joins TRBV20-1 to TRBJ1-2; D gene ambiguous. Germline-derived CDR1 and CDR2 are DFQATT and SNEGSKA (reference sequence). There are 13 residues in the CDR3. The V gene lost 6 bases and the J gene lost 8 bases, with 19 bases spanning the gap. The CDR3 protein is CSAPVGAYSGYTF. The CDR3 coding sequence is TGCAGTGCCCCGGTGGGAGCCTACTCGGGCTACACCTTC.